What follows are 27 T cell receptor beta chains derived from one specimen sequenced in a study of blood T cell repertoires in COVID-19 (dated by TCRdb to the early 2020s). The library came from the immunoSEQ multiplex PCR assay. In its TCRdb copy, this immuneACCESS table keeps in-frame sequences only and misses some clones. Where compared with another copy, unresolved V genes explain less than half of these, and the others have no known cause. Here the sample has tens of thousands of clones; 85% to 90% occur a single time. The top ten hold roughly 5% of the sample. Sequencing was done on a sample of peripheral blood. Receptor source: a woman aged 50 to 65 with active COVID-19.

DNA of the CDR3: TGTGCCAGTAGTTCAGGACACGTCTATGGCTACACCTTC. Protein sequence: CASSSGHVYGYTF. The chain employs TRBV19 and TRBJ1-2; D possibly corresponds to TRBD1 (5 bases). The V and J ends lost 5 bases and 4 bases respectively, with 11 bases between them. The CDR3 spans 13 residues. CDR1 and CDR2 (germline): LNHDA, SQIVND (reference sequence). Filled out from reference TRBV19 and TRBJ1-2, the complete variable domain reads DGGITQSPKYLFRKEGQNVTLSCEQNLNHDAMYWYRQDPGQGLRLIYYSQIVNDFQKGDIAEGYSVSREKKESFPLTVTSAQKNPTAFYLCASSSGHVYGYTFGSGTRLTVV.

The chain recombines TRBV21-1 with TRBJ2-7; TRBD1, the D gene given by the table, was not confirmed from the DNA. TRBV21-1 is a recognized pseudogene. The CDR3 loop spans 17 amino acids. The CDR3: CASSKVSPGQDSYEQYF. The CDR3, as DNA: TGTGCCAGCAGCAAAGTAAGCCCCGGACAGGACTCCTACGAGCAGTACTTC.

The chain uses TRBV7-2 and TRBJ1-2, with a possible D match to TRBD1 (5 bases). Trimming removed 2 bases at V and 3 bases at J, with 10 bases between. This CDR3 has 14 amino acids. Per germline, CDR1 SGHTA and CDR2 FQGNSA. CDR3 protein: CASSLSQGDYGYTF. For the CDR3, the DNA is TGTGCCAGCAGCTTATCTCAGGGTGACTATGGCTACACCTTC.

The chain has TRBV7-2 and TRBJ2-3, with D possibly TRBD2 on 5 matching bases. Germline CDR1 is SGHTA and CDR2 is FQGNSA. This CDR3 has 13 amino acids. Trimming left V 2 bases short and J 6 bases short, with 9 bases between. CDR3 DNA: TGTGCCAGCAGCTTACCACCGGGGGATACGCAGTATTTT. Its protein is CASSLPPGDTQYF. The full variable domain, in which reference TRBV7-2 and TRBJ2-3 provide the parts outside the CDR3, is GAGVSQSPSNKVTEKGKDVELRCDPISGHTALYWYRQSLGQGLEFLIYFQGNSAPDKSGLPSDRFSAERTGGSVSTLTIQRTQQEDSAVYLCASSLPPGDTQYFGPGTRLTVL.

The rearrangement uses TRBV28 and TRBJ2-1, with 10 positions matching TRBD2. Germline trimming cut 8 bases from V and 9 bases from J; bases unmatched to any gene: 10. CDR1 and CDR2 from the germline V gene are MDHEN and SYDVKM. This CDR3 has 14 residues. CDR3 protein: CASLPSGRGGEQFF. The DNA for the CDR3 is TGTGCCAGCTTGCCTAGCGGGAGAGGGGGTGAGCAGTTCTTC.

The V call is TRBV28, the J call TRBJ2-1; no clear D gene. The V and J ends lost 8 bases and 2 bases respectively, with 7 bases between them. Germline CDR1 reads MDHEN; CDR2 reads SYDVKM. The CDR3 contains 12 residues. The CDR3 sequence: CASPSPYNEQFF. The CDR3 DNA follows: TGTGCCAGCCCTAGTCCCTACAATGAGCAGTTCTTC. The full variable domain, its missing parts supplied by reference TRBV28 and TRBJ2-1, is DVKVTQSSRYLVKRTGEKVFLECVQDMDHENMFWYRQDPGLGLRLIYFSYDVKMKEKGDIPEGYSVSREKKERFSLILESASTNQTSMYLCASPSPYNEQFFGPGTRLTVL.

The V and J genes are TRBV5-1 and TRBJ1-6; 10 bases are shared with TRBD1. CDR1 SGHRS and CDR2 YFSETQ come from the germline V gene. The trim removed 0 bases at V and 5 bases at J, leaving 11 bases unmatched. The length of the CDR3 is 19 residues. CDR3 loop: CASSLAPFGTGANNSPLHF. CDR3 in DNA: TGCGCCAGCAGCTTGGCCCCATTCGGGACAGGGGCCAATAATTCACCCCTCCACTTT.

The V and J genes are TRBV7-2 and TRBJ2-3; 10 bases align to TRBD2. The length of the CDR3 is 15 residues. Germline CDR1 is SGHTA and CDR2 is FQGNSA. The V segment lost 4 bases and the J segment 6 bases; nucleotides outside the gene matches: 7. The CDR3 protein is CASSSLAGAPDTQYF. The CDR3 DNA sequence: TGTGCCAGCAGCTCGCTAGCGGGGGCCCCGGATACGCAGTATTTT.

The chain employs TRBV3-1 (or the pseudogene TRBV3-2) and TRBJ1-2; TRBD1 matches 9 bases. Germline-derived CDR1 and CDR2 are LGHDT and YNNKEL (reference sequence). Trimming took 4 bases from V and 0 from J; bases not matched to a gene: 18. The CDR3 extends over 20 amino acids. This chain's CDR3 is CASSRRRVGTGLFSNYGYTF. DNA of the CDR3: TGTGCCAGCAGCCGAAGAAGAGTGGGGACAGGGTTGTTTTCTAACTATGGCTACACCTTC.

This clone was recorded once. The rearrangement uses TRBV27 and TRBJ1-2; 11 positions agree with TRBD1. The CDR3 has 16 residues. J gave up 4 bases and V 3 bases, and 7 bases lay outside the gene matches. Looked up from germline, CDR1 is MNHEY and CDR2 is SMNVEV (reference sequence). The DNA for the CDR3 is TGTGCCAGCAGTTTGGGCGGACAGGGGGCGCGCTATGGCTACACCTTC. The encoded protein is CASSLGGQGARYGYTF.

The CDR3 spells CASSLLAGVGQETQYF. CDR3 DNA: TGTGCCAGCAGCTTGCTAGCGGGGGTGGGACAAGAGACCCAGTACTTC. This rearrangement joins TRBV5-5 to TRBJ2-5; 10 bases map to TRBD2. The trim removed 1 base at V and 2 bases at J, leaving 5 bases unmatched. Germline CDR1 reads SGHKS; CDR2 reads YYEKEE (reference sequence). This CDR3 region has 16 residues.

The chain employs TRBV7-2 and TRBJ2-7; 11 bases fit TRBD1. The CDR3 sequence is 16 residues long. Germline loops: CDR1 SGHTA, CDR2 FQGNSA. Unmatched junction bases numbered 10, after V lost 3 bases and J lost 6 bases. This CDR3 is CASSLSSGTGGFEQYF. The CDR3 DNA is TGTGCCAGCAGCTTGTCTTCCGGGACAGGGGGTTTCGAGCAGTACTTC.

The rearrangement uses TRBV4-1 and TRBJ2-4; tentatively, D is TRBD2 (5 bases). The CDR3 runs to 16 residues. With 2 bases removed from V and 3 bases from J, the gap between germline ends came to 14 bases. From germline, CDR1 is MGHRA and CDR2 YSYEKL. The CDR3 bases are TGCGCCAGCAGCCAACCGACCCGGACTGACAAAAACATTCAGTACTTC. Its translation is CASSQPTRTDKNIQYF.

V and J are TRBV28 and TRBJ1-1; D is unclear. V gave up 2 bases and J gave up 1 base, with 5 bases separating them. The CDR3 totals 13 residues. Germline loops: CDR1 MDHEN, CDR2 SYDVKM. The CDR3 here is CASSLLGNTEAFF. Written as DNA, the CDR3 is TGTGCCAGCAGTTTACTAGGGAACACTGAAGCTTTCTTT.

This clone was observed a few times. The V gene is TRBV4-1, the J gene TRBJ1-1; possible D gene TRBD1, 5 bases. From germline, CDR1 is MGHRA and CDR2 YSYEKL. V lost 0 bases and J lost 0, with 8 bases in between. The CDR3 covers 15 residues. The CDR3 spells CASSQDPTVNTEAFF. The DNA for the CDR3 is TGCGCCAGCAGCCAAGATCCGACAGTGAACACTGAAGCTTTCTTT.

For this clone: The same CDR3 is also encoded by other DNA sequences in this sample. V gene TRBV29-1 combines with J gene TRBJ1-1; 7 bases map to TRBD1. With 6 bases clipped from V and 4 bases from J, the junction kept 5 bases outside the gene matches. The CDR3 spans 12 residues. Germline V gene sequence: CDR1 SQVTM, CDR2 ANQGSEA. The CDR3 region is CSVYRGGTEAFF. DNA of the CDR3: TGCAGCGTATACAGGGGTGGCACTGAAGCTTTCTTT. Full variable domain (remainder filled in from reference TRBV29-1 and TRBJ1-1): SAVISQKPSRDICQRGTSLTIQCQVDSQVTMMFWYRQQPGQSLTLIATANQGSEATYESGFVIDKFPISRPNLTFSTLTVSNMSPEDSSIYLCSVYRGGTEAFFGQGTRLTVV.

CDR3 residues: CASSSTRAEQYF. The CDR3 coding sequence is TGTGCCAGCAGCTCTACTAGGGCCGAGCAGTACTTC. V is TRBV7-8 and J is TRBJ2-7; tentative D call: TRBD2 (5 bases). Germline V lookup: CDR1 SGHVS, CDR2 FQNEAQ. There are 12 residues in the CDR3. V was pared by 4 bases and J by 6 bases, with 10 bases between.

The V gene is TRBV7-8, the J gene TRBJ2-1, with D tentatively TRBD2 (6 bases). V lost 4 bases, J lost 10 bases, and 11 bases lay in between. CDR1 SGHVS and CDR2 FQNEAQ come from the germline V gene. The CDR3 spans 12 residues. CDR3 in amino acids: CASSSASVEQFF. For the CDR3, the DNA is TGTGCCAGCAGCTCTGCTAGCGTAGAGCAGTTCTTC.

This chain links TRBV5-1 with TRBJ2-5; 8 bases match TRBD2. The germline CDR1 and CDR2 sequences are SGHRS and YFSETQ. J lost 5 bases, V lost 2 bases, and 2 bases had no gene match. The CDR3 has 13 residues. CDR3 bases: TGCGCCAGCAGCTTCGCGGGAGGCGAGACCCAGTACTTC. Its protein is CASSFAGGETQYF. The full variable domain, completed using reference TRBV5-1 and TRBJ2-5, is KAGVTQTPRYLIKTRGQQVTLSCSPISGHRSVSWYQQTPGQGLQFLFEYFSETQRNKGNFPGRFSGRQFSNSRSEMNVSTLELGDSALYLCASSFAGGETQYFGPGTRLLVL.

The chain has TRBV6-6 and TRBJ2-7; 7 nucleotides line up with TRBD1. There are 15 residues in the CDR3. The trim removed 2 bases at V and 0 bases at J, leaving 4 bases unmatched. The V gene's germline CDR1 is MNHNY and CDR2 SVGAGI (reference sequence). CDR3 coding DNA: TGTGCCAGCAGTTACCGAACAGGGGTCTCCTACGAGCAGTACTTC. Protein product: CASSYRTGVSYEQYF.

This clone was seen more than once but under ten times. The CDR3 DNA reads as TGTGCCAGCAGTGAAGCGCTTCGTAGCGGTGGCTACACCTTC. Translating it yields CASSEALRSGGYTF. The chain couples TRBV6-1 to TRBJ1-2, with no clear D. Trimming shortened V by 0 bases and J by 7 bases, and 12 bases separated the two germline ends. Germline V gives CDR1 MNHNS, CDR2 SASEGT. The CDR3 is made up of 14 amino acids.

The chain has TRBV11-2 and TRBJ2-1; perhaps TRBD2 as D (6 bases). V was pared by 5 bases and J by 7 bases, with 18 bases between. The CDR3 is 15 residues long. Germline lookup yields CDR1 SGHAT and CDR2 FQNNGV. This chain's CDR3 is CASSEGLPITNEQFF. CDR3 DNA sequence: TGTGCCAGCAGCGAGGGACTCCCGATCACGAATGAGCAGTTCTTC.

The chain recombines TRBV4-1 with TRBJ2-1; D ambiguous. Per germline, CDR1 MGHRA and CDR2 YSYEKL. V was trimmed by 4 bases and J by 9 bases, leaving 10 bases between them. The CDR3 contains 12 residues. Here the CDR3 reads CASSLPRSEQFF. In nucleotides, the CDR3 is TGCGCCAGCAGCCTTCCGAGGAGTGAGCAGTTCTTC.

There are a few counts of this clone. The chain recombines TRBV19 with TRBJ2-2; 10 nucleotides match TRBD2. After removal of 7 bases from V and 4 bases from J, the junction contained 3 bases not matched to a gene. Germline V gene sequence: CDR1 LNHDA, CDR2 SQIVND (reference sequence). CDR3 size: 14 residues. CDR3 region: CASKREGFTGELFF. CDR3 bases: TGTGCCAGTAAGCGGGAGGGCTTCACCGGGGAGCTGTTTTTT.

The rearrangement uses TRBV11-2 and TRBJ1-1; 12 bases map to TRBD1. Germline V lookup: CDR1 SGHAT, CDR2 FQNNGV. V lost 5 bases and J lost 4; bases outside the gene matches: 5. The CDR3 totals 15 residues. This CDR3 reads CASSPRDRGPTEAFF. The CDR3 DNA sequence: TGTGCCAGCAGCCCCAGGGACAGGGGGCCCACTGAAGCTTTCTTT. The full variable domain, rest sourced from reference TRBV11-2 and TRBJ1-1, is EAGVAQSPRYKIIEKRQSVAFWCNPISGHATLYWYQQILGQGPKLLIQFQNNGVVDDSQLPKDRFSAERLKGVDSTLKIQPAKLEDSAVYLCASSPRDRGPTEAFFGQGTRLTVV.

The chain links TRBV9 to TRBJ1-1; TRBD1 agrees at 7 bases. The ends lost 7 bases at V and 1 base at J; junction bases unmatched: 10. The length of the CDR3 is 15 residues. Germline CDR1 reads SGDLS; CDR2 reads YYNGEE. The CDR3 here is CASSVEGTENTEAFF. DNA of the CDR3: TGTGCCAGCTCGGTTGAGGGGACAGAGAACACTGAAGCTTTCTTT.

Concerning this clone: The germline gene is not matched at one end of the junction; a read error may be the cause. The chain joins TRBV19 to TRBJ2-7; D possibly corresponds to TRBD2 (6 bases). The germline gives CDR1 LNHDA, CDR2 SQIVND (reference sequence). The CDR3 sequence is 14 residues long. The CDR3 sequence: CASSIFGTPYVQYF. DNA of the CDR3: TGTGCCAGTAGTATTTTCGGGACTCCGTACGTGCAGTACTTC.